The clone carrying this TCR beta chain was recorded many times. Its antigen is undetermined. Each donor supplied 7.5 to 10 milliliters of peripheral blood. This CDR3 contains 14 residues. CDR1 SGHRS and CDR2 YFSETQ come from the germline V gene. V dropped 0 bases and J dropped 4; count of bases not matched to a gene: 2. Combining a sample-barcoded 5' primer with a J-beta primer mix, a second PCR ran for about 6 to 11 cycles. TCRdb re-derived calls from the 5' RACE reads in MiXCR, one entry per CDR3 protein. The sample records around 1,500,000 distinct CDR3 sequences, 35% to 45% being singletons. These data come from a study of blood T cells in healthy people across ages. Background on the study: About one barcoded TCR beta cDNA was captured per two T cells.

Whole-study results and caveats: More naive CD4+ cells and higher diversity were found in long-lived than in aged donors. The unsorted PBMCs prevented any conclusive comparison of naive versus antigen-experienced cells.

The V gene is TRBV5-1, the J gene TRBJ2-3, with TRBD2 matching 7 bases. The TCR was taken from a woman aged 18-30 years in good health. Sequenced: blood. The CDR3: CASSLGLAPDTQYF. CDR3 sequence (DNA): TGCGCCAGCAGCTTGGGACTAGCCCCAGATACGCAGTATTTT.